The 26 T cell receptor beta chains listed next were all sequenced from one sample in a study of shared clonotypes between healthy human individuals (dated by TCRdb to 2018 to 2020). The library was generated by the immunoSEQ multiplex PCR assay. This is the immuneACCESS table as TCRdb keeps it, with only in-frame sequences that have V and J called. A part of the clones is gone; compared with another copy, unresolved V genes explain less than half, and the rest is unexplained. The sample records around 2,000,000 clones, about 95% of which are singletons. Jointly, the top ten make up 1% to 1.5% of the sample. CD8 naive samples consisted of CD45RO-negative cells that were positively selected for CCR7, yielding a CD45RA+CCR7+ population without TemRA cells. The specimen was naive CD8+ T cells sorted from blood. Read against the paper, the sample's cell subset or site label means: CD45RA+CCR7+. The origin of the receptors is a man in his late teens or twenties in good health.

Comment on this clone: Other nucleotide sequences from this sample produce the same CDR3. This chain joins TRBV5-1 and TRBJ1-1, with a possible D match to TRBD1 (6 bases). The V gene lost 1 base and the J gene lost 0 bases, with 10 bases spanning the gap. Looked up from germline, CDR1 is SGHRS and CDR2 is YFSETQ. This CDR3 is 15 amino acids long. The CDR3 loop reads CASSLTGQLNTEAFF. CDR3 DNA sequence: TGCGCCAGCAGCTTGACAGGACAGCTGAACACTGAAGCTTTCTTT. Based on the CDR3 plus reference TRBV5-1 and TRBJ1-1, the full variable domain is KAGVTQTPRYLIKTRGQQVTLSCSPISGHRSVSWYQQTPGQGLQFLFEYFSETQRNKGNFPGRFSGRQFSNSRSEMNVSTLELGDSALYLCASSLTGQLNTEAFFGQGTRLTVV.

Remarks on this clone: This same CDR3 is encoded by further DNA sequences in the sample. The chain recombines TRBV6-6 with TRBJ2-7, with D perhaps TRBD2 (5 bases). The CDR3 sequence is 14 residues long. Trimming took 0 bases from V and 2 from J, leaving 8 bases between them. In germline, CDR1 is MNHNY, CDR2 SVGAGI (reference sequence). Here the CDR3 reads CASSYSEGTYEQYF. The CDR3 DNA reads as TGTGCCAGCAGTTACTCAGAGGGTACCTACGAGCAGTACTTC.

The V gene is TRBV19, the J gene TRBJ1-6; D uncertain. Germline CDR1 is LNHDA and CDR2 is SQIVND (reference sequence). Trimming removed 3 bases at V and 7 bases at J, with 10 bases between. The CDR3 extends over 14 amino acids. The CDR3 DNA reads TGTGCCAGTAGTATCTACAGTGTCAATTCACCCCTCCACTTT. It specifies CASSIYSVNSPLHF.

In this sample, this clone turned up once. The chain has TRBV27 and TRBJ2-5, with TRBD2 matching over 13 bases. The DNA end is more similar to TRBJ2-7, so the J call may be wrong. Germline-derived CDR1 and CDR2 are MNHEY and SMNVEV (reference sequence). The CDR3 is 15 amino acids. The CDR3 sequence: CASSLTSGGAYEQYF. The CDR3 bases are TGTGCCAGCAGCCTCACTAGCGGGGGGGCGTACGAGCAGTACTTC.

The CDR3 sequence: CASSPREGEFLDEQYF. In DNA, the CDR3 is TGTGCCAGCAGCCCCCGGGAGGGGGAATTCCTCGACGAGCAGTACTTC. The chain is built from TRBV7-8 and TRBJ2-7, with 8 bases matching TRBD2. Germline CDR1 and CDR2: SGHVS and FQNEAQ. Trimming removed 5 bases from V and 5 bases from J; junction bases left unmatched: 14. The CDR3 has 16 amino acids.

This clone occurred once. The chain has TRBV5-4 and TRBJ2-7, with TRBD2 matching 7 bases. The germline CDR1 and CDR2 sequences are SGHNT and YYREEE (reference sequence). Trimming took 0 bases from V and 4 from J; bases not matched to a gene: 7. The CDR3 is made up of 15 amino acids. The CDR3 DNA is TGTGCCAGCAGCTTGGACGGGGAGGGGTTATACGAGCAGTACTTC. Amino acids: CASSLDGEGLYEQYF.

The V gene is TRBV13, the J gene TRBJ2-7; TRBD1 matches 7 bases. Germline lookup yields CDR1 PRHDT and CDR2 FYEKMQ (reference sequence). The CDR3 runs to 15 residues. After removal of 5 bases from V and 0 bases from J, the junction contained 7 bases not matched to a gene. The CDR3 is CASSRQGTASYEQYF. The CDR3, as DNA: TGTGCCAGCAGCCGACAAGGGACAGCCTCCTACGAGCAGTACTTC.

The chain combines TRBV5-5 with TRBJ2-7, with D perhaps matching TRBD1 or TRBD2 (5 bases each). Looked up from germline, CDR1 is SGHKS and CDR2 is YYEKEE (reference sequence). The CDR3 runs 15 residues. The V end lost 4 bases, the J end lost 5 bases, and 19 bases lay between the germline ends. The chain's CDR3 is CASSVGWGSLHEQYF. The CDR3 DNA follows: TGTGCCAGCAGCGTCGGCTGGGGGTCGCTCCACGAGCAGTACTTC.

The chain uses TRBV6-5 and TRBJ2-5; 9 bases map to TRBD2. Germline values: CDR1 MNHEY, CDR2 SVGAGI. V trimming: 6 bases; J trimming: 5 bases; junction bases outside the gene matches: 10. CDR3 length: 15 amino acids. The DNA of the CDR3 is TGTGCCAGCAGCCCAAGAGCGGGAGGTGAGGAGACCCAGTACTTC. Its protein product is CASSPRAGGEETQYF.

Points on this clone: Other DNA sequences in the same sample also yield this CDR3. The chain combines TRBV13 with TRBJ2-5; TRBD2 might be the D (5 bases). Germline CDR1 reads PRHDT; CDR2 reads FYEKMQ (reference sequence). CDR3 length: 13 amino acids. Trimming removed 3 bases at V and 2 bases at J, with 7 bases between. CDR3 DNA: TGTGCCAGCAGCTTGAGAGGGCAAGAGACCCAGTACTTC. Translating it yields CASSLRGQETQYF.

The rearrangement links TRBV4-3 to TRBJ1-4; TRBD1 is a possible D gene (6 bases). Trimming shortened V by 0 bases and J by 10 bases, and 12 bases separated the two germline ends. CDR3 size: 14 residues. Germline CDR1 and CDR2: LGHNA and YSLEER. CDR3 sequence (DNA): TGCGCCAGCAGCCAAGATACCGGGGGGGCAAAACTGTTTTTT. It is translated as CASSQDTGGAKLFF.

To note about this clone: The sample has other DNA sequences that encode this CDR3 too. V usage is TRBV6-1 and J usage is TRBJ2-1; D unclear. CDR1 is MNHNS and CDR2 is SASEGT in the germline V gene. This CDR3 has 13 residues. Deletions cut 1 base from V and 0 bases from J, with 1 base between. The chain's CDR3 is CASSEGSYNEQFF. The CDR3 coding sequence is TGTGCCAGCAGTGAAGGCTCCTACAATGAGCAGTTCTTC.

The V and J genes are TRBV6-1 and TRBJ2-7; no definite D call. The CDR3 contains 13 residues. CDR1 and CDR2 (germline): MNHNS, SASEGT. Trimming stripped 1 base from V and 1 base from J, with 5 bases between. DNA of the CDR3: TGTGCCAGCAGTGAAGAAGAGTCCTACGAGCAGTACTTC. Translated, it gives CASSEEESYEQYF.

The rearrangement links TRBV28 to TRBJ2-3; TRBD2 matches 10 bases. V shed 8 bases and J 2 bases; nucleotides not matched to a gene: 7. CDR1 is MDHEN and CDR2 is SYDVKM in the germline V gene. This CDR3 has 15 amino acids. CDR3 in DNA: TGTGCCAGCTCCCGGACTAGCGGCTTCACAGATACGCAGTATTTT. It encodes CASSRTSGFTDTQYF. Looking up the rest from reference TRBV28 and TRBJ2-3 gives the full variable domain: DVKVTQSSRYLVKRTGEKVFLECVQDMDHENMFWYRQDPGLGLRLIYFSYDVKMKEKGDIPEGYSVSREKKERFSLILESASTNQTSMYLCASSRTSGFTDTQYFGPGTRLTVL.

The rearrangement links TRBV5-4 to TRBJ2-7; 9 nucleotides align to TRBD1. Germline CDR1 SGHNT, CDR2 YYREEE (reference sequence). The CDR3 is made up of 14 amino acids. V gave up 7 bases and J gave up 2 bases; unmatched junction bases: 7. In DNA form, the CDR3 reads TGTGCCAGCGCCCAGGACAGGGGAACCTACGAGCAGTACTTC. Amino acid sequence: CASAQDRGTYEQYF. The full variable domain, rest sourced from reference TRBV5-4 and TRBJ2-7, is ETGVTQSPTHLIKTRGQQVTLRCSSQSGHNTVSWYQQALGQGPQFIFQYYREEENGRGNFPPRFSGLQFPNYSSELNVNALELDDSALYLCASAQDRGTYEQYFGPGTRLTVT.

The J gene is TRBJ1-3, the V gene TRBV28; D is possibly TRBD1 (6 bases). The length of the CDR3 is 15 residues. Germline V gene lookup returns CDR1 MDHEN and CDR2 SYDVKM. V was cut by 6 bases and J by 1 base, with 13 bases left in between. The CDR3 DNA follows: TGTGCCAGCAGCATTGACAGGAGTTCTGGAAACACCATATATTTT. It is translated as CASSIDRSSGNTIYF.

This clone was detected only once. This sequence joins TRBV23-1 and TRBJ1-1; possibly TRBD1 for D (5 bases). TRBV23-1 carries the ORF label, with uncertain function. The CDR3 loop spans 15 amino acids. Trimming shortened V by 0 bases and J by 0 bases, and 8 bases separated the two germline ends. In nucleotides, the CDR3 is TGCGCCAGCAGTCAATCGGAGGGGATGAACACTGAAGCTTTCTTT. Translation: CASSQSEGMNTEAFF.

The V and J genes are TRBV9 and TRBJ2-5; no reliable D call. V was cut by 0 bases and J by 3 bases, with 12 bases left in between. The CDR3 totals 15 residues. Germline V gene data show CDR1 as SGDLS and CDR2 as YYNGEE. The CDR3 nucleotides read TGTGCCAGCAGCGTAGATGTCAATCGGGAAGAGACCCAGTACTTC. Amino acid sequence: CASSVDVNREETQYF.

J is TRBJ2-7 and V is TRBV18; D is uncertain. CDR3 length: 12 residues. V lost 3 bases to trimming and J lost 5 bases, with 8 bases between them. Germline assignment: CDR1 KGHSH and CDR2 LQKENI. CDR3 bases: TGTGCCAGCTCACCCGGCGTGGACGAGCAGTACTTC. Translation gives CASSPGVDEQYF.

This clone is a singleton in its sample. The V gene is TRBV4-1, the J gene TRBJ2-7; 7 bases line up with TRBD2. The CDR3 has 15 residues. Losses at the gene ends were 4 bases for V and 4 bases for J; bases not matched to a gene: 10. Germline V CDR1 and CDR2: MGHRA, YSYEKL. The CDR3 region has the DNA TGCGCCAGCAGCCCATTAGGCGGGAGCGTGTACGAGCAGTACTTC. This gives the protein CASSPLGGSVYEQYF.

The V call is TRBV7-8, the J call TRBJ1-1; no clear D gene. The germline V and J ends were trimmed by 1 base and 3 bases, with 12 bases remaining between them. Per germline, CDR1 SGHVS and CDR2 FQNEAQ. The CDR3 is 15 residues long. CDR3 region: CASSLGTTGYTEAFF. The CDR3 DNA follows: TGTGCCAGCAGCTTAGGGACGACCGGGTACACTGAAGCTTTCTTT.

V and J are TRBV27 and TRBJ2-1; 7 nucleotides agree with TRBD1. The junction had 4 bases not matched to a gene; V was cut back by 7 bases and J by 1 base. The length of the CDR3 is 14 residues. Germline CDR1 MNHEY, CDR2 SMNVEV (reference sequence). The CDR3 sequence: CASIGGISYNEQFF. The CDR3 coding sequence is TGTGCCAGCATAGGGGGCATATCCTACAATGAGCAGTTCTTC.

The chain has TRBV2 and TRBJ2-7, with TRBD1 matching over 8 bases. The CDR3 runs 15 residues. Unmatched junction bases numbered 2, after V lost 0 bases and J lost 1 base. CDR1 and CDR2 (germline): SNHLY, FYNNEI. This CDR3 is CASSEARDRSYEQYF. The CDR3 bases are TGTGCCAGCAGTGAAGCGCGGGACAGGTCCTACGAGCAGTACTTC. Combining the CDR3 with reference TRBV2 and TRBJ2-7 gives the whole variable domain EPEVTQTPSHQVTQMGQEVILRCVPISNHLYFYWYRQILGQKVEFLVSFYNNEISEKSEIFDDQFSVERPDGSNFTLKIRSTKLEDSAMYFCASSEARDRSYEQYFGPGTRLTVT.

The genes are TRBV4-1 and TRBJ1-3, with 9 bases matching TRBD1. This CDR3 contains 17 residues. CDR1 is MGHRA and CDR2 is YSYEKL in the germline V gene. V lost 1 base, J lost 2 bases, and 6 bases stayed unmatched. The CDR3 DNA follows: TGCGCCAGCAGCCAAGGGCCACAGGGGGCCCCTGGAAACACCATATATTTT. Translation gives CASSQGPQGAPGNTIYF.

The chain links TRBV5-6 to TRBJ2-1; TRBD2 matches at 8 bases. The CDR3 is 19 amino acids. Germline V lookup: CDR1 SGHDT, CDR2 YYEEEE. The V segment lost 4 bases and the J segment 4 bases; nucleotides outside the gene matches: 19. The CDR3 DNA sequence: TGTGCCAGCAGCCCACGGGGGGGTATAACCCCCCAAAGATACAATGAGCAGTTCTTC. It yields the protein CASSPRGGITPQRYNEQFF.

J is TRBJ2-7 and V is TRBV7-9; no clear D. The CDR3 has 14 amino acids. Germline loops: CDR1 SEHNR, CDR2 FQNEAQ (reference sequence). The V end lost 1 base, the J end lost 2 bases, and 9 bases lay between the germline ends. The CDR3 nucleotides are TGTGCCAGCAGCTTAGAGAACCCGGCCTACGAGCAGTACTTC. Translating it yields CASSLENPAYEQYF. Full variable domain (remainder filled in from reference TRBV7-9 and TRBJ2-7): DTGVSQNPRHKITKRGQNVTFRCDPISEHNRLYWYRQTLGQGPEFLTYFQNEAQLEKSRLLSDRFSAERPKGSFSTLEIQRTEQGDSAMYLCASSLENPAYEQYFGPGTRLTVT.